This section outlines one TCR beta chain sequence together with its context. The CDR3 is 14 residues long. Trimming cost V 4 bases and J 5 bases; bases outside gene matches: 2. The data belong to a study of blood T cell repertoires in COVID-19. Study summary: Donors in the United States, Italy and Spain gave samples during acute or convalescent COVID-19. Nucleic acid was either cDNA or gDNA, and it came from T cells, B-cell-depleted T cells, or PBMCs.

Clones were read by immunoSEQ multiplex PCR, and TCRdb kept only the in-frame ones, dropping some. The sample lists 65,000 or so clones; around 90% were seen once. The rearrangement joins TRBV23-1 to TRBJ1-5, with 10 bases matching TRBD1. TRBV23-1 belongs to the ORF category, with a function that is uncertain. The receptor's source is a human donor with acute or convalescent COVID-19. The donor label of this sample is uncertain. The material sequenced was peripheral blood. The CDR3 region has the DNA TGCGCCAGCAGTCTCGGGACAGGGGATCAGCCCCAGCATTTT. Amino acid sequence: CASSLGTGDQPQHF.